Sequencing of this T cell receptor beta chain was carried out in a study of blood T cell repertoires in COVID-19. Study information: Specimens from acute and convalescent COVID-19 originated in the United States, Italy and Spain. Sources were T cells, B-cell-depleted T cells, or PBMCs; the material itself was cDNA or gDNA.

The CDR3 contains 19 residues. Germline V gives CDR1 ENHRY, CDR2 SYGVKD. Trimming removed 3 bases from V and 0 bases from J, with 22 bases in between. The authors' processing: Scientists estimated how many nucleated cells there were by amplifying reference gene primers. Clones were read by immunoSEQ multiplex PCR, and TCRdb kept only the in-frame ones, dropping some. V and J calls and clone size follow that table, whereas D and trimming were derived from the DNA. The table records about 75,000 clones, 88% of them present only once. The sample taken for sequencing was peripheral blood. The TCR sequence derives from a human donor in a cohort sampled during active COVID-19. The J gene is TRBJ2-3, the V gene TRBV10-3; D is perhaps TRBD1 (6 bases). The CDR3 DNA follows: TGTGCCATCAGTGACCTCGTGAGGGGGTCAGGGCGAAGCACAGATACGCAGTATTTT. This sequence encodes CAISDLVRGSGRSTDTQYF.